What follows are 21 T cell receptor beta chains derived from one specimen sequenced in a study of shared clonotypes between healthy human individuals. This table comes from immunoSEQ multiplex PCR, and its TCRdb copy is limited to in-frame clones, with some not included. The sample shows a few million clones, over 90% of them seen only once. The sequenced material came from naive CD4+ T cells from PBMCs. Specified subset: CD45RA+ positively selected. The receptors shown here come from a man aged 18 to 29 in good health. Some clones in this sample may be carry-over from other donors' samples.

The table lists this clone with a count of one. This chain links TRBV29-1 with TRBJ1-2, with 8 positions matching TRBD1. The length of the CDR3 is 14 residues. With V trimmed by 5 bases and J by 0 bases, 5 bases remained unmatched. From germline, CDR1 is SQVTM and CDR2 ANQGSEA. The CDR3 DNA follows: TGCAGCGTTCACCGACAGGGGACTAACTATGGCTACACCTTC. Translation gives CSVHRQGTNYGYTF.

CDR3 amino acids: CASSPRGATNEKLFF. In DNA form, the CDR3 reads TGCGCCAGCAGCCCCCGAGGGGCAACTAATGAAAAACTGTTTTTT. The rearrangement uses TRBV4-3 and TRBJ1-4; the D gene is possibly TRBD1 (5 bases). V was cut by 4 bases and J by 0 bases, with 9 bases left in between. Germline CDR1 LGHNA, CDR2 YSLEER. The length of the CDR3 is 15 residues.

This chain links TRBV19 with TRBJ2-1, with D unclear. The CDR3 totals 15 residues. With 3 bases removed from V and 0 bases from J, the gap between germline ends came to 9 bases. Germline V CDR1 and CDR2: LNHDA, SQIVND (reference sequence). The CDR3 sequence is CASSMTPASYNEQFF. In DNA, the CDR3 is TGTGCCAGTAGTATGACCCCTGCCTCCTACAATGAGCAGTTCTTC. Based on the CDR3 plus reference TRBV19 and TRBJ2-1, the full variable domain is DGGITQSPKYLFRKEGQNVTLSCEQNLNHDAMYWYRQDPGQGLRLIYYSQIVNDFQKGDIAEGYSVSREKKESFPLTVTSAQKNPTAFYLCASSMTPASYNEQFFGPGTRLTVL.

V usage is TRBV2 and J usage is TRBJ2-7; perhaps TRBD2 as D (6 bases). Germline V CDR1 and CDR2: SNHLY, FYNNEI. The CDR3 totals 13 residues. Trimming shortened V by 4 bases and J by 4 bases, and 11 bases separated the two germline ends. CDR3 region: CASSGGVTYEQYF. CDR3 DNA: TGTGCCAGCAGTGGGGGGGTTACGTACGAGCAGTACTTC. Supplemented by reference TRBV2 and TRBJ2-7, the full variable domain reads EPEVTQTPSHQVTQMGQEVILRCVPISNHLYFYWYRQILGQKVEFLVSFYNNEISEKSEIFDDQFSVERPDGSNFTLKIRSTKLEDSAMYFCASSGGVTYEQYFGPGTRLTVT.

DNA of the CDR3: TGTGCCAGCAGGAGACAGTCACTGGACTCCGAGCAGTACTTC. Its translation is CASRRQSLDSEQYF. The rearrangement links TRBV2 to TRBJ2-7; D tentatively reads TRBD1 or TRBD2 (5 bases each). Trimming removed 6 bases at V and 6 bases at J, with 18 bases between. CDR1 and CDR2 from the germline V gene are SNHLY and FYNNEI. This CDR3 is 14 amino acids long. The full variable domain, with the rest looked up from reference TRBV2 and TRBJ2-7, is EPEVTQTPSHQVTQMGQEVILRCVPISNHLYFYWYRQILGQKVEFLVSFYNNEISEKSEIFDDQFSVERPDGSNFTLKIRSTKLEDSAMYFCASRRQSLDSEQYFGPGTRLTVT.

The chain joins TRBV6-5 to TRBJ1-1, with D possibly TRBD1 on 5 matching bases. Germline V gene lookup returns CDR1 MNHEY and CDR2 SVGAGI. The V end lost 6 bases, the J end lost 3 bases, and 17 bases lay between the germline ends. The CDR3 loop spans 15 amino acids. The CDR3 DNA follows: TGTGCCAGCAGCTACAGGCGGTTCGGGGACACTGAAGCTTTCTTT. It encodes CASSYRRFGDTEAFF.

The genes are TRBV19 and TRBJ2-2; no reliable D call. V was clipped by 6 bases and J by 0 bases, with 11 bases between them. This CDR3 has 15 residues. Germline V gene data show CDR1 as LNHDA and CDR2 as SQIVND (reference sequence). CDR3 bases: TGTGCCAGTAGCCAAACCACAGCGAACACCGGGGAGCTGTTTTTT. Its protein is CASSQTTANTGELFF.

Comment on this clone: Other DNA sequences in the same sample also yield this CDR3. This chain uses TRBV19 with TRBJ1-5; 7 nucleotides align to TRBD1. The CDR3 is 14 residues long. The V gene's germline CDR1 is LNHDA and CDR2 SQIVND (reference sequence). J gave up 5 bases and V 2 bases, and 3 bases lay outside the gene matches. This chain's CDR3 is CASSISGGDQPQHF. The CDR3 region has the DNA TGTGCCAGTAGTATATCAGGGGGAGATCAGCCCCAGCATTTT.

The chain links TRBV5-5 to TRBJ2-7; possible D gene TRBD2, 6 bases. This CDR3 is 14 amino acids long. Between the trimmed V and J ends, which lost 1 base and 2 bases, there was a span of 10 bases. Germline V gene data show CDR1 as SGHKS and CDR2 as YYEKEE (reference sequence). The CDR3, as DNA: TGTGCCAGCAGCTTGCTGGGGGGAACCTACGAGCAGTACTTC. This codes for CASSLLGGTYEQYF.

The chain is built from TRBV28 and TRBJ1-5; D gene ambiguous. With 6 bases removed from V and 11 bases from J, the gap between germline ends came to 17 bases. The CDR3 covers 13 residues. Germline CDR1 and CDR2: MDHEN and SYDVKM. CDR3 protein: CASSPGGDLAQHF. CDR3 bases: TGTGCCAGCAGCCCCGGTGGGGATCTGGCCCAGCATTTT.

This chain uses TRBV5-1 with TRBJ2-7, with TRBD2 matching over 10 bases. The CDR3 is 16 amino acids. V lost 2 bases, J lost 4 bases, and 9 bases stayed unmatched. Germline assignment: CDR1 SGHRS and CDR2 YFSETQ. The CDR3 reads CASSFRTSGFLYEQYF. The CDR3 DNA reads as TGCGCCAGCAGCTTTAGGACTAGCGGCTTCTTATACGAGCAGTACTTC.

The CDR3 sequence is CASSLGGTMKETQYF. The CDR3 DNA follows: TGTGCCAGCAGTTTAGGTGGGACTATGAAGGAGACCCAGTACTTC. The chain combines TRBV28 with TRBJ2-5; 7 nucleotides line up with TRBD2. After removal of 2 bases from V and 5 bases from J, the junction contained 8 bases not matched to a gene. The CDR3 has 15 amino acids. Germline-derived CDR1 and CDR2 are MDHEN and SYDVKM. The variable domain in full, completed from reference TRBV28 and TRBJ2-5, reads DVKVTQSSRYLVKRTGEKVFLECVQDMDHENMFWYRQDPGLGLRLIYFSYDVKMKEKGDIPEGYSVSREKKERFSLILESASTNQTSMYLCASSLGGTMKETQYFGPGTRLLVL.

The rearrangement joins TRBV5-1 to TRBJ1-3; no clear D gene. The V end lost 0 bases, the J end lost 2 bases, and 6 bases lay between the germline ends. CDR1 is SGHRS and CDR2 is YFSETQ in the germline V gene. The CDR3 is made up of 14 amino acids. CDR3 sequence reads: CASSLELAGNTIYF. The CDR3 nucleotides are TGCGCCAGCAGCTTGGAACTGGCTGGAAACACCATATATTTT.

This chain joins TRBV18 and TRBJ2-6; either TRBD1 or TRBD2 may supply D (5 bases each). The CDR3 spans 17 residues. Germline CDR1 reads KGHSH; CDR2 reads LQKENI. Deletions cut 3 bases from V and 0 bases from J, with 12 bases between. The CDR3 loop is CASSPLLGDSGANVLTF. CDR3 bases: TGTGCCAGCTCACCGCTGCTGGGGGACTCTGGGGCCAACGTCCTGACTTTC.

This chain uses TRBV4-3 with TRBJ2-1, with a weak D call TRBD2 (6 bases). The germline V gene encodes CDR1 LGHNA and CDR2 YSLEER. The length of the CDR3 is 16 residues. With 0 bases removed from V and 6 bases from J, the gap between germline ends came to 15 bases. The chain's CDR3 is CASSQEWRRAGNEQFF. CDR3 sequence (DNA): TGCGCCAGCAGCCAAGAGTGGAGGAGGGCGGGCAATGAGCAGTTCTTC.

The chain joins TRBV18 to TRBJ2-1; 15 nucleotides agree with TRBD2. Germline trimming cut 2 bases from V and 6 bases from J; bases unmatched to any gene: 5. Germline V lookup: CDR1 KGHSH, CDR2 LQKENI. CDR3 length: 17 residues. CDR3 nucleotides: TGTGCCAGCTCACCAGGGACTAGCGGGAGGTCCCCCAATGAGCAGTTCTTC. It specifies CASSPGTSGRSPNEQFF.

The rearrangement joins TRBV30 to TRBJ1-1, with D perhaps matching TRBD1 (6 bases). This CDR3 spans 13 amino acids. Germline CDR1 is GTSNPN and CDR2 is SVGIG (reference sequence). Deletions cut 3 bases from V and 4 bases from J, with 12 bases between. CDR3 amino acids: CAWRVQGTTEAFF. As DNA, the CDR3 is TGTGCCTGGAGGGTACAGGGCACCACTGAAGCTTTCTTT.

The rearrangement joins TRBV7-3 to TRBJ2-7, with 7 nucleotides matching TRBD2. This CDR3 comprises 13 residues. CDR1 is SGHTA and CDR2 is FQGTGA in the germline V gene. The trim removed 4 bases at V and 6 bases at J, leaving 6 bases unmatched. In DNA form, the CDR3 reads TGTGCCAGCAGCTGGGGGACTAATGCCGAGCAGTACTTC. Protein sequence: CASSWGTNAEQYF. The complete variable domain, with remaining parts taken from reference TRBV7-3 and TRBJ2-7, reads GAGVSQTPSNKVTEKGKYVELRCDPISGHTALYWYRQSLGQGPEFLIYFQGTGAADDSGLPNDRFFAVRPEGSVSTLKIQRTERGDSAVYLCASSWGTNAEQYFGPGTRLTVT.

The chain links TRBV5-4 to TRBJ2-6; 8 nucleotides match TRBD1. After removal of 4 bases from V and 2 bases from J, the junction contained 2 bases not matched to a gene. The CDR3 spans 15 residues. Germline V gene sequence: CDR1 SGHNT, CDR2 YYREEE (reference sequence). The CDR3 DNA is TGTGCCAGCAGCACACAGGGGGCTGGGGCCAACGTCCTGACTTTC. It codes for CASSTQGAGANVLTF. Full variable domain (rest looked up from reference TRBV5-4 and TRBJ2-6): ETGVTQSPTHLIKTRGQQVTLRCSSQSGHNTVSWYQQALGQGPQFIFQYYREEENGRGNFPPRFSGLQFPNYSSELNVNALELDDSALYLCASSTQGAGANVLTFGAGSRLTVL.

The chain employs TRBV6-8 and TRBJ2-1; 10 bases match TRBD2. Germline-derived CDR1 and CDR2 are MNHGY and SAAAGT. Trimming cost V 6 bases and J 8 bases; bases outside gene matches: 22. The CDR3 covers 19 residues. CDR3 amino acids: CASRTTSGEYSGIRHEQFF. The CDR3, as DNA: TGTGCCAGCAGAACAACTAGCGGGGAGTACTCGGGCATAAGGCATGAGCAGTTCTTC.

This chain links TRBV5-1 with TRBJ2-1; 9 bases line up with TRBD1. The germline V gene has CDR1 SGHRS and CDR2 YFSETQ. The CDR3 spans 13 residues. Trimming cost V 8 bases and J 5 bases; bases outside gene matches: 5. The CDR3 region is CASGDRADNEQFF. The CDR3, as DNA: TGCGCCAGTGGGGACAGGGCGGACAATGAGCAGTTCTTC.